These 6 T cell receptor beta chains were sequenced from one sample in a study of shared T cell receptors in the human thymus. Here immunoSEQ multiplex PCR was the method, and the copy in TCRdb shows in-frame clones only, minus some. The sample includes roughly 700,000 clones, 85% to 90% of them seen just once. This same sample was also taken into another study, of human thymus T cells.

Sample: thymocytes. The receptors here all came from a boy younger than two with a congenital heart defect.

The chain uses TRBV7-9 and TRBJ2-1; tentative D call: TRBD2 (5 bases). The CDR3 spans 19 residues. Germline-derived CDR1 and CDR2 are SEHNR and FQNEAQ (reference sequence). V lost 3 bases and J 3 bases, leaving 24 bases between the germline ends. DNA for the CDR3: TGTGCCAGCAGCTTTGGTGGGAGTCCTGAAGCCCCTTACTACAATGAGCAGTTCTTC. Amino acid sequence: CASSFGGSPEAPYYNEQFF.

The chain has TRBV2 and TRBJ1-4; 8 nucleotides agree with TRBD1. CDR1 is SNHLY and CDR2 is FYNNEI in the germline V gene. V gave up 4 bases and J gave up 7 bases; unmatched junction bases: 17. The CDR3 runs to 18 residues. CDR3 coding DNA: TGTGCCAGCAGTGGGTGGGCAGGGGGCCTTAAAACCACTGAAAAACTGTTTTTT. Its protein product is CASSGWAGGLKTTEKLFF.

The V gene is TRBV5-1, the J gene TRBJ2-7; 10 bases fit TRBD2. The V and J ends lost 1 base and 2 bases, in that order; junction bases with no gene match: 12. The CDR3 contains 18 residues. Germline V gene sequence: CDR1 SGHRS, CDR2 YFSETQ. The CDR3 DNA reads as TGCGCCAGCAGCTTGAGGTCACCAACTAGCGGGGAGACCTACGAGCAGTACTTC. It yields the protein CASSLRSPTSGETYEQYF.

This clone has a single count. The rearrangement uses TRBV11-2 and TRBJ2-1; 9 bases are a match to TRBD2. CDR1 SGHAT and CDR2 FQNNGV come from the germline V gene. The CDR3 totals 16 residues. V was pared by 8 bases and J by 9 bases, with 17 bases of the junction left unmatched. The CDR3 bases are TGTGCCAGCGGCGACGCGGGAGGGCCTCCCGGTTTTGAGCAGTTCTTC. This gives the protein CASGDAGGPPGFEQFF. Together with reference TRBV11-2 and TRBJ2-1, the CDR3 gives the full variable domain: EAGVAQSPRYKIIEKRQSVAFWCNPISGHATLYWYQQILGQGPKLLIQFQNNGVVDDSQLPKDRFSAERLKGVDSTLKIQPAKLEDSAVYLCASGDAGGPPGFEQFFGPGTRLTVL.

The chain carries TRBV5-4 and TRBJ1-1; D ambiguous. Between the trimmed V and J ends, which lost 1 base and 8 bases, there was a span of 15 bases. This CDR3 comprises 14 residues. Germline V gene sequence: CDR1 SGHNT, CDR2 YYREEE (reference sequence). In DNA, the CDR3 is TGTGCCAGCAGCTTGTCTGATCTCAGTTCGGAAGCTTTCTTT. It codes for CASSLSDLSSEAFF.

V and J are TRBV11-2 and TRBJ2-1; no firm D call. Germline-derived CDR1 and CDR2 are SGHAT and FQNNGV. Trimming took 2 bases from V and 0 from J, leaving 14 bases between them. This CDR3 contains 17 residues. CDR3 region: CASSLFTGKSSYNEQFF. The CDR3 DNA follows: TGTGCCAGCAGCTTATTTACGGGTAAAAGCTCCTACAATGAGCAGTTCTTC.